This T cell receptor beta chain was recorded in a study of vaccination effects on CD4 cells after COVID-19. Overall study context: Post-vaccine sampling occurred a median 72 days after the second dose. Findings of the study overall: Relatively few convalescent patients took part in the study, which had no early post-infection timepoints. At late timepoints after vaccination, vaccine- and infection-induced clones shrank markedly.

Generated by immunoSEQ multiplex PCR, the TCRdb table keeps only in-frame clones and is missing some. The sample has about 73,000 clones, around 73% seen once; the top ten hold about 2.3%. A remark on this clone: Its matching antigen is unknown.

The CDR3 is made up of 15 amino acids. Germline CDR1 is LNHDA and CDR2 is SQIVND (reference sequence). Germline trimming cut 9 bases from V and 1 base from J; bases unmatched to any gene: 3. Culturing for around ten days preceded CD4+ T cell isolation. Vaccine administered to participants consisted of two doses of either BNT162b2 or mRNA-1273. Absence of prior SARS-CoV-2 infection characterized the vaccine recipients, who showed negative nucleocapsid antibodies. The TCR sequence derives from a human donor who received a COVID-19 vaccine. The sequencing here drew on CD4+ T cells from PBMCs cultured without peptide, taken after COVID-19 vaccination. The chain joins TRBV19 to TRBJ2-6; 10 nucleotides agree with TRBD1. This chain's CDR3 is CASGTGVSGANVLTF. CDR3 DNA: TGTGCCAGCGGGACAGGGGTGTCTGGGGCCAACGTCCTGACTTTC.